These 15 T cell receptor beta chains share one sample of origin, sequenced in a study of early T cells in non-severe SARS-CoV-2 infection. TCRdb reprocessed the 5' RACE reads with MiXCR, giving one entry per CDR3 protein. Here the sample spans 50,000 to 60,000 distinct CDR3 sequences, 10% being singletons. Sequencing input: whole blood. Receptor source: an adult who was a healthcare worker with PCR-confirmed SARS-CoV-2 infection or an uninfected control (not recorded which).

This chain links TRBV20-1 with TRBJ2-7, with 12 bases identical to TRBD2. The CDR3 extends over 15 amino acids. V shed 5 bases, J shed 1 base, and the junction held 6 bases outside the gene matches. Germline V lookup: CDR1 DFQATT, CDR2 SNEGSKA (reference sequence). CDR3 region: CSAEETSGGSYEQYF. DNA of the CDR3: TGCAGTGCTGAGGAGACTAGCGGGGGATCCTACGAGCAGTACTTC.

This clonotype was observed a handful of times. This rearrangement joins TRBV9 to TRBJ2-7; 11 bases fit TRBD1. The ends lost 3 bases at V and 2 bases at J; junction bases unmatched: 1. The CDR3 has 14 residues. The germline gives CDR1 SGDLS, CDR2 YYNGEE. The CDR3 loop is CASSEGQGAYEQYF. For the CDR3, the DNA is TGTGCCAGCAGCGAGGGACAGGGGGCCTACGAGCAGTACTTC.

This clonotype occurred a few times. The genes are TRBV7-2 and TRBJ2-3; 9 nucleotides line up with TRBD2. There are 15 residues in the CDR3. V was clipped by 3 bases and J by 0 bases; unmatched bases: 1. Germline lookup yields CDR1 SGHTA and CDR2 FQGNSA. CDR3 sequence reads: CASSFTSGSTDTQYF. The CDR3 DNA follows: TGTGCCAGCAGCTTTACTAGCGGGAGCACAGATACGCAGTATTTT.

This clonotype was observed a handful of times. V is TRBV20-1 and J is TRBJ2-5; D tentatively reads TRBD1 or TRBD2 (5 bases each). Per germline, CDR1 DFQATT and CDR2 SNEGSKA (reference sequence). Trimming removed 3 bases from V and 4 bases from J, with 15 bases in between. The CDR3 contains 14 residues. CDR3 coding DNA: TGCAGTGCTAGGAAGACCTTGGGACCAGAGACCCAGTACTTC. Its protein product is CSARKTLGPETQYF.

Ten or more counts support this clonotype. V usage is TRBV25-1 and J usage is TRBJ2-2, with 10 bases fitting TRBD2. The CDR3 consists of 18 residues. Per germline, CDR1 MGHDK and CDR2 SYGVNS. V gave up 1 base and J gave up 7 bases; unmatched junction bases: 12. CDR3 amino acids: CASSEFLSSGSKVGELFF. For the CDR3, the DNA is TGTGCCAGCAGTGAATTTCTGTCTAGCGGGAGTAAGGTCGGGGAGCTGTTTTTT.

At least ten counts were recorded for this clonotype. The DNA for the CDR3 is TGTGCCAGCAGCTTAAGGGCGGGAGCGACCTACGAGCAGTACTTC. Residues: CASSLRAGATYEQYF. V and J are TRBV11-2 and TRBJ2-7; 7 bases are shared with TRBD2. This CDR3 comprises 15 residues. CDR1 is SGHAT and CDR2 is FQNNGV in the germline V gene. With V trimmed by 2 bases and J by 2 bases, 6 bases remained unmatched.

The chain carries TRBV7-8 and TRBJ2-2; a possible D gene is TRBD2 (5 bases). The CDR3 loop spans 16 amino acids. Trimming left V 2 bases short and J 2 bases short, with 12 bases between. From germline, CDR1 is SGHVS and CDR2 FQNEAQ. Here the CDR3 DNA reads TGTGCCAGCAGCTTAAGGGCTAGCACAAACACCGGGGAGCTGTTTTTT. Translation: CASSLRASTNTGELFF.

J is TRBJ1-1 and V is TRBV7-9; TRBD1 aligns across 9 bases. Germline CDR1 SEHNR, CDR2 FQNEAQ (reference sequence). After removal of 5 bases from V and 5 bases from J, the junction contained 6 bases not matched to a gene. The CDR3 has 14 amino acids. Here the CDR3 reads CASSLQGAETEAFF. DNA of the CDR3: TGTGCCAGCAGCCTACAGGGGGCTGAGACTGAAGCTTTCTTT.

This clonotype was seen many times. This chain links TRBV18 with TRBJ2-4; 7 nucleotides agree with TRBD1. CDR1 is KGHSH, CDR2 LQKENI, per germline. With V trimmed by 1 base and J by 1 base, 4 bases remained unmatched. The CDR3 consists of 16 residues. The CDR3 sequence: CASSPLPGQAKNIQYF. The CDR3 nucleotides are TGTGCCAGCTCACCACTCCCGGGACAGGCCAAAAACATTCAGTACTTC.

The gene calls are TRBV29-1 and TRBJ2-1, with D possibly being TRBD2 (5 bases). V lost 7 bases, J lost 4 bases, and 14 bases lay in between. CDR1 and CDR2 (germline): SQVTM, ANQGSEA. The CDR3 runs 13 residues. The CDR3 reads CSASRESYNEQFF. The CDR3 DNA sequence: TGCAGCGCGAGCCGGGAATCTTACAATGAGCAGTTCTTC.

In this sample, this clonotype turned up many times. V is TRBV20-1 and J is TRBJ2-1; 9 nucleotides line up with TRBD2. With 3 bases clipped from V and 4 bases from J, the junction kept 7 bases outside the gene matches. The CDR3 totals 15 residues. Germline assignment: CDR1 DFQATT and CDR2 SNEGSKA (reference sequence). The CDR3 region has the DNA TGCAGTGCTAGCCCCCCGAGCGGGGGGTACAATGAGCAGTTCTTC. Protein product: CSASPPSGGYNEQFF.

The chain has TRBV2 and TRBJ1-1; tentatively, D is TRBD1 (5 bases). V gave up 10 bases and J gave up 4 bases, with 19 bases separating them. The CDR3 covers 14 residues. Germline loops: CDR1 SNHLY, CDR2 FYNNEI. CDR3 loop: CATRQSLLGTEAFF. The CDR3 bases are TGTGCCACTCGACAGAGCCTACTGGGCACTGAAGCTTTCTTT.

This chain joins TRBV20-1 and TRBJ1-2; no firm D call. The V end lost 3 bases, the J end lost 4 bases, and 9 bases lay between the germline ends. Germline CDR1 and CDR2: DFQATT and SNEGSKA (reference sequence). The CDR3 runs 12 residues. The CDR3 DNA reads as TGCAGTGCTAGGGACGGCTTCTATGGCTACACCTTC. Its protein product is CSARDGFYGYTF.

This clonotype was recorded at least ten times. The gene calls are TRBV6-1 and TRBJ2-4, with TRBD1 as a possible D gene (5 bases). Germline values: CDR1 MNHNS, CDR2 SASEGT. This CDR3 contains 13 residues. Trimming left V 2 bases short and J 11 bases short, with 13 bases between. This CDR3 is CASSEKGESVQYF. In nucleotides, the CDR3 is TGTGCCAGCAGTGAAAAAGGGGAATCGGTTCAGTACTTC.

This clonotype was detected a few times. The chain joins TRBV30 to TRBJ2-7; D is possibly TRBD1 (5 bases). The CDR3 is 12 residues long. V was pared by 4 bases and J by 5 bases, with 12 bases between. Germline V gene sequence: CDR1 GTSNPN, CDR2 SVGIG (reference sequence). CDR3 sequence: CAWTLWGHEQYF. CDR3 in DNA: TGTGCCTGGACCCTTTGGGGCCACGAGCAGTACTTC.